The 15 T cell receptor beta chains listed next were all sequenced from one sample in a study of CD8 T cells in Susac syndrome. With random hexamers, roughly 0.45 to 1 ug RNA was reverse transcribed. A single record per CDR3 protein comes from TCRdb applying MiXCR to the immunoSEQ multiplex PCR reads. The table includes about 200,000 distinct CDR3 sequences, more than 90% detected once. Sequencing used CD4+ T cells from PBMCs. These receptor sequences come from a human donor with multiple sclerosis.

The V and J genes are TRBV20-1 and TRBJ2-7, with D unresolved. Germline CDR1 and CDR2: DFQATT and SNEGSKA (reference sequence). Trimming cost V 3 bases and J 6 bases, with 6 bases left between them. The CDR3 extends over 10 amino acids. For the CDR3, the DNA is TGCAGTGCTAGGCAGATCGAGCAGTACTTC. This translates into CSARQIEQYF.

The chain links TRBV27 to TRBJ2-3; D perhaps matches TRBD2 (7 bases). There are 13 residues in the CDR3. The V gene's germline CDR1 is MNHEY and CDR2 SMNVEV (reference sequence). V was clipped by 6 bases and J by 7 bases, with 14 bases between them. The CDR3 coding sequence is TGTGCCAGCAGAAGGGGGGGAGGAAATACGCAGTATTTT. It translates to CASRRGGGNTQYF.

The chain has TRBV7-3 and TRBJ2-7; D may be TRBD1 (6 bases). The CDR3 consists of 13 residues. Trimming pared 5 bases from V and 4 bases from J, leaving 12 bases between. Germline V lookup: CDR1 SGHTA, CDR2 FQGTGA. The CDR3 reads CASSPGQFYEQYF. The CDR3 DNA is TGTGCCAGCAGCCCAGGACAGTTTTACGAGCAGTACTTC.

The chain uses TRBV9 and TRBJ2-1; D is uncertain. CDR3 length: 14 amino acids. The germline V gene has CDR1 SGDLS and CDR2 YYNGEE. V lost 3 bases, J lost 6 bases, and 13 bases lay in between. The chain's CDR3 is CASSEWSSVNEQFF. The CDR3 DNA reads as TGTGCCAGCAGCGAGTGGAGTTCGGTCAATGAGCAGTTCTTC.

The chain carries TRBV12-3 or TRBV12-4 and TRBJ1-2; D is possibly TRBD1 (6 bases). CDR3 size: 14 residues. Between the trimmed V and J ends, which lost 6 bases and 8 bases, there was a span of 19 bases. The CDR3 region is CASSLRGGAGGYTF. Written as DNA, the CDR3 is TGTGCCAGCAGCCTTCGGGGGGGCGCAGGCGGCTACACCTTC.

The rearrangement uses TRBV30 and TRBJ2-5; TRBD1 agrees at 7 bases. This CDR3 has 13 residues. The V and J ends lost 1 base and 3 bases, in that order; junction bases with no gene match: 2. Germline CDR1 GTSNPN, CDR2 SVGIG (reference sequence). CDR3 protein: CAWSAGTEETQYF. The CDR3 DNA follows: TGTGCCTGGAGTGCCGGGACAGAAGAGACCCAGTACTTC.

This chain uses TRBV3-1 with TRBJ1-4; D remains unclear. This CDR3 contains 13 residues. Trimming shortened V by 1 base and J by 11 bases, and 11 bases separated the two germline ends. CDR1 LGHDT and CDR2 YNNKEL come from the germline V gene (reference sequence). The CDR3 DNA reads as TGTGCCAGCAGCCAAGGCGTCGTCAAGAAACTGTTTTTT. It translates to CASSQGVVKKLFF.

Only one count was recorded for this clonotype. V gene TRBV5-1 combines with J gene TRBJ1-1, with a possible D match to TRBD1 (6 bases). The CDR3 covers 15 residues. The ends were cut back, 0 bases at V and 9 bases at J, with 18 bases in the middle. The germline gives CDR1 SGHRS, CDR2 YFSETQ. CDR3 amino acids: CASSLGGGLDPQAFF. The CDR3 region has the DNA TGCGCCAGCAGCTTGGGTGGGGGCTTAGATCCACAAGCTTTCTTT.

The J gene is TRBJ1-1, the V gene TRBV5-1; D not resolved. The V end was cut by 3 bases, the J end by 0 bases, with 6 bases between. Germline values: CDR1 SGHRS, CDR2 YFSETQ. The CDR3 covers 13 residues. CDR3 nucleotide sequence: TGCGCCAGCAGCTGGAGGATGAACACTGAAGCTTTCTTT. Translation gives CASSWRMNTEAFF.

The chain couples TRBV5-4 to TRBJ2-5; 10 bases match TRBD2. This CDR3 spans 15 amino acids. Germline CDR1 SGHNT, CDR2 YYREEE (reference sequence). V trimming: 4 bases; J trimming: 1 base; junction bases outside the gene matches: 4. This chain's CDR3 is CASSRSGGPQETQYF. The DNA for the CDR3 is TGTGCCAGCAGCCGTAGCGGGGGGCCCCAAGAGACCCAGTACTTC.

The genes are TRBV9 and TRBJ1-2, with a tentative D call TRBD1 (5 bases). Germline loops: CDR1 SGDLS, CDR2 YYNGEE. Trimming removed 0 bases from V and 11 bases from J, with 20 bases in between. The CDR3 length is 15 residues. Here the CDR3 reads CASSVGLTYAGGYTF. The CDR3 DNA follows: TGTGCCAGCAGCGTAGGCCTCACATACGCCGGGGGTTACACCTTC. Drawing the rest from reference TRBV9 and TRBJ1-2, the complete variable domain is DSGVTQTPKHLITATGQRVTLRCSPRSGDLSVYWYQQSLDQGLQFLIQYYNGEERAKGNILERFSAQQFPDLHSELNLSSLELGDSALYFCASSVGLTYAGGYTFGSGTRLTVV.

The CDR3 reads CSASRLAGINEQFF. CDR3 nucleotide sequence: TGCAGTGCTAGCAGGCTAGCGGGGATCAATGAGCAGTTCTTC. The chain links TRBV20-1 to TRBJ2-1; 9 bases agree with TRBD2. This CDR3 contains 14 residues. Per the germline V gene, CDR1 is DFQATT and CDR2 is SNEGSKA (reference sequence). V was pared by 3 bases and J by 6 bases, with 6 bases of the junction left unmatched.

This chain uses TRBV20-1 with TRBJ1-5; 7 bases are a match to TRBD1. This CDR3 comprises 16 residues. The V gene's germline CDR1 is DFQATT and CDR2 SNEGSKA (reference sequence). J was trimmed by 0 bases and V by 1 base; bases with no gene match: 6. Here the CDR3 DNA reads TGCAGTGCTAGAGCTCGGGACAGCAATAGCAATCAGCCCCAGCATTTT. Amino acids: CSARARDSNSNQPQHF.

The chain recombines TRBV29-1 with TRBJ2-7; a possible D gene is TRBD2 (6 bases). The CDR3 is made up of 12 amino acids. Germline V gene lookup returns CDR1 SQVTM and CDR2 ANQGSEA. Trimming cost V 3 bases and J 6 bases, with 12 bases left between them. The CDR3 spells CSVDPGGGEQYF. The DNA for the CDR3 is TGCAGCGTTGACCCCGGGGGTGGCGAGCAGTACTTC.

This chain connects TRBV19 to TRBJ2-7, with 7 nucleotides matching TRBD2. CDR3 size: 12 residues. The germline CDR1 and CDR2 sequences are LNHDA and SQIVND (reference sequence). J gave up 4 bases and V 6 bases, and 3 bases lay outside the gene matches. The CDR3 nucleotides are TGTGCCAGTAGCAAAGCGGGGTACGAGCAGTACTTC. Translated, it gives CASSKAGYEQYF.